This entry lists 31 T cell receptor beta chains sequenced from one sample in a study of naive and memory T cell subsets. The beta constant-region primer was an equimolar mix of two oligonucleotides covering TRBC1 and TRBC2. Four rounds of PCR amplified the ligated cDNA using nested alpha and beta constant-region primers plus SP2. A single record per CDR3 protein comes from TCRdb applying MiXCR to the UMI-ligation and nested PCR reads. The sample carries some 110,000 distinct CDR3 sequences, more than 14% recorded once. No antigen is known for these receptors. General study points: Possibly reflecting memory cells re-expressing CD45RA, a few larger clonotypes occurred in naive repertoires, especially CD8.

The sequencing sample was made of naive CD8+ T cells from blood. All receptors come from a human donor in good health.

V and J are TRBV7-9 and TRBJ1-1; D is unresolved. V lost 6 bases and J lost 5, with 16 bases in between. CDR1 and CDR2 (germline): SEHNR, FQNEAQ (reference sequence). The CDR3 is made up of 14 amino acids. The CDR3 spells CASRSRYGDTEAFF. The CDR3 DNA reads TGTGCCAGCAGAAGTAGGTACGGAGATACTGAAGCTTTCTTT. Using reference TRBV7-9 and TRBJ1-1 for the parts outside the CDR3, the full variable domain is DTGVSQNPRHKITKRGQNVTFRCDPISEHNRLYWYRQTLGQGPEFLTYFQNEAQLEKSRLLSDRFSAERPKGSFSTLEIQRTEQGDSAMYLCASRSRYGDTEAFFGQGTRLTVV.

The chain employs TRBV9 and TRBJ2-5; TRBD2 is a possible D gene (5 bases). V shed 4 bases and J shed 3 bases, with 10 bases lying between them. CDR3 length: 13 residues. Germline-derived CDR1 and CDR2 are SGDLS and YYNGEE. The CDR3 here is CASSPGREETQYF. CDR3 sequence (DNA): TGTGCCAGCAGCCCGGGGAGAGAAGAGACCCAGTACTTC.

This CDR3 reads CSVLETDFFYGYTF. The CDR3 DNA reads as TGCAGCGTACTAGAGACAGATTTCTTCTATGGCTACACCTTC. V is TRBV29-1 and J is TRBJ1-2, with TRBD1 as a possible D gene (5 bases). The CDR3 sequence is 14 residues long. The germline V and J ends were trimmed by 6 bases and 4 bases, with 18 bases remaining between them. Germline lookup yields CDR1 SQVTM and CDR2 ANQGSEA.

This clonotype was detected a few times. The V call is TRBV28, the J call TRBJ2-7, with D possibly being TRBD2 (6 bases). CDR1 and CDR2 from the germline V gene are MDHEN and SYDVKM. V lost 6 bases and J 6 bases, leaving 27 bases between the germline ends. This CDR3 contains 17 residues. CDR3 DNA sequence: TGTGCCAGCAGAGCCAGCCCCACCGAGGACGGGGGTTCCGAGCAGTACTTC. This codes for CASRASPTEDGGSEQYF.

The genes are TRBV5-4 and TRBJ2-4, with 7 nucleotides matching TRBD2. This CDR3 region has 15 residues. V lost 1 base to trimming and J lost 4 bases; unmatched junction nucleotides: 5. Per germline, CDR1 SGHNT and CDR2 YYREEE (reference sequence). CDR3 DNA: TGTGCCAGCAGCTTGAGCGGGATTGGTAAAAACATTCAGTACTTC. Protein product: CASSLSGIGKNIQYF. Full variable domain (rest looked up from reference TRBV5-4 and TRBJ2-4): ETGVTQSPTHLIKTRGQQVTLRCSSQSGHNTVSWYQQALGQGPQFIFQYYREEENGRGNFPPRFSGLQFPNYSSELNVNALELDDSALYLCASSLSGIGKNIQYFGAGTRLSVL.

This clonotype was seen at least ten times. The genes are TRBV5-5 and TRBJ2-7; D uncertain. From germline, CDR1 is SGHKS and CDR2 YYEKEE (reference sequence). The CDR3 runs to 14 residues. Trimming stripped 0 bases from V and 0 bases from J, with 7 bases between. CDR3 bases: TGTGCCAGCAGCTTGGGGCAGAACTCCTACGAGCAGTACTTC. Protein sequence: CASSLGQNSYEQYF.

This clonotype has a count of ten or more. The chain has TRBV5-1 and TRBJ2-7; tentatively, D is TRBD2 (5 bases). Trimming shortened V by 0 bases and J by 0 bases, and 10 bases separated the two germline ends. The CDR3 has 15 amino acids. Germline values: CDR1 SGHRS, CDR2 YFSETQ. The CDR3 DNA reads TGCGCCAGCAGCTTGGGGTTGGGGAGCTCCTACGAGCAGTACTTC. This gives the protein CASSLGLGSSYEQYF.

The J gene is TRBJ2-7, the V gene TRBV20-1; D call uncertain. V dropped 3 bases and J dropped 1 base, with 13 bases sitting between them. From germline, CDR1 is DFQATT and CDR2 SNEGSKA (reference sequence). CDR3 size: 14 residues. CDR3 nucleotide sequence: TGCAGTGCTAGGTTCAGCCCCCTGTCCTACGAGCAGTACTTC. As protein: CSARFSPLSYEQYF.

This clonotype was seen at least ten times. The chain combines TRBV29-1 with TRBJ2-1, with TRBD1 matching over 7 bases. Germline lookup yields CDR1 SQVTM and CDR2 ANQGSEA. CDR3 length: 17 amino acids. Losses at the gene ends were 4 bases for V and 2 bases for J; bases not matched to a gene: 14. CDR3 protein: CSVGLGTARRTYNEQFF. The CDR3 nucleotides are TGCAGCGTTGGTTTAGGGACAGCAAGAAGAACCTACAATGAGCAGTTCTTC.

Notes on this clonotype: The junction does not match germline at one end; this may be a read error. The chain is built from TRBV7-2 and TRBJ1-5; D perhaps matches TRBD1 (5 bases). From germline, CDR1 is SGHTA and CDR2 FQGNSA. The CDR3 spans 15 residues. CDR3 nucleotides: TGTGCCAGCAGCTTGGGGGGGTATAGCAATCAGCCCCAGAATTTT. Its protein is CASSLGGYSNQPQNF.

This rearrangement joins TRBV5-6 to TRBJ2-3; D is ambiguous. Germline CDR1 SGHDT, CDR2 YYEEEE. The V end lost 0 bases, the J end lost 8 bases, and 4 bases lay between the germline ends. The CDR3 contains 11 residues. CDR3 DNA sequence: TGTGCCAGCAGCTTGGAGGGTACGCAGTATTTT. Translated, it gives CASSLEGTQYF.

This chain uses TRBV4-3 with TRBJ2-2; possible D gene TRBD1, 7 bases. The CDR3 runs 19 residues. Germline assignment: CDR1 LGHNA and CDR2 YSLEER. With 0 bases removed from V and 7 bases from J, the gap between germline ends came to 24 bases. CDR3 amino acids: CASSQEEAGGGLGIGELFF. In DNA, the CDR3 is TGCGCCAGCAGCCAAGAGGAAGCCGGAGGGGGCTTAGGGATCGGGGAGCTGTTTTTT.

This chain uses TRBV7-9 with TRBJ2-7; a weak D match, TRBD2 (6 bases). The CDR3 runs 14 residues. Germline V gives CDR1 SEHNR, CDR2 FQNEAQ (reference sequence). V lost 6 bases to trimming and J lost 4 bases, with 16 bases between them. The CDR3 is CASSLLGGSYEQYF. The DNA for the CDR3 is TGTGCCAGCAGTCTTTTAGGAGGGAGTTACGAGCAGTACTTC. The entire variable domain, with the rest obtained from reference TRBV7-9 and TRBJ2-7, is as follows: DTGVSQNPRHKITKRGQNVTFRCDPISEHNRLYWYRQTLGQGPEFLTYFQNEAQLEKSRLLSDRFSAERPKGSFSTLEIQRTEQGDSAMYLCASSLLGGSYEQYFGPGTRLTVT.

The rearrangement links TRBV5-6 to TRBJ2-7; 10 positions match TRBD1. The CDR3 extends over 16 amino acids. The junction had 11 bases not matched to a gene; V was cut back by 5 bases and J by 3 bases. The germline CDR1 and CDR2 sequences are SGHDT and YYEEEE. The CDR3 region is CASRRGPGQGFYEQYF. Written as DNA, the CDR3 is TGTGCCAGCAGGAGGGGACCGGGACAGGGGTTCTACGAGCAGTACTTC. The entire variable domain, with the rest obtained from reference TRBV5-6 and TRBJ2-7, is as follows: DAGVTQSPTHLIKTRGQQVTLRCSPKSGHDTVSWYQQALGQGPQFIFQYYEEEERQRGNFPDRFSGHQFPNYSSELNVNALLLGDSALYLCASRRGPGQGFYEQYFGPGTRLTVT.

This clonotype has a count of ten or more. CDR3 sequence (DNA): TGTGCCAGCAGCCAAGAGGAAAATACAGGTCAGCCCCAGCATTTT. This sequence encodes CASSQEENTGQPQHF. This chain connects TRBV4-2 to TRBJ1-5, with D possibly matching TRBD1 (5 bases). The CDR3 totals 15 residues. Looked up from germline, CDR1 is LGHNA and CDR2 is YNFKEQ. V was clipped by 0 bases and J by 6 bases, with 12 bases between them.

This clonotype has ten or more counts. The CDR3 coding sequence is TGTGCCAGCAGTTACGGACTGATGAACACTGAAGCTTTCTTT. Its translation: CASSYGLMNTEAFF. This rearrangement joins TRBV6-2 or TRBV6-3 to TRBJ1-1; no reliable D call. Trimming left V 2 bases short and J 0 bases short, with 7 bases between. This CDR3 comprises 14 residues. CDR1 and CDR2 from the germline V gene are MNHEY and SVGEGT.

This rearrangement joins TRBV29-1 to TRBJ2-7; 11 bases are shared with TRBD2. Per the germline V gene, CDR1 is SQVTM and CDR2 is ANQGSEA. J was trimmed by 6 bases and V by 4 bases; bases with no gene match: 8. CDR3 length: 14 residues. This CDR3 is CSVGSLAGVVEQYF. As DNA, the CDR3 is TGCAGCGTTGGGTCACTAGCGGGAGTGGTCGAGCAGTACTTC.

This clonotype was observed a handful of times. V gene TRBV2 combines with J gene TRBJ2-2; 10 nucleotides line up with TRBD1. Trimming cost V 6 bases and J 3 bases; bases outside gene matches: 1. This CDR3 is 14 amino acids long. CDR1 and CDR2 from the germline V gene are SNHLY and FYNNEI. Here the CDR3 DNA reads TGTGCCAGCAGCGGACAGGGGGACACCGGGGAGCTGTTTTTT. Amino acids: CASSGQGDTGELFF.

There are a few counts of this clonotype. Here the CDR3 reads CASVDGSDGYTF. In DNA form, the CDR3 reads TGTGCCAGCGTAGATGGTTCTGATGGCTACACCTTC. The J gene is TRBJ1-2, the V gene TRBV28; D unclear. This CDR3 has 12 residues. Germline assignment: CDR1 MDHEN and CDR2 SYDVKM. Trimming cost V 8 bases and J 6 bases, with 13 bases left between them.

This clonotype was recorded a few times. The chain employs TRBV29-1 and TRBJ2-7, with no clear D. V was cut by 0 bases and J by 2 bases, with 8 bases left in between. Germline V gives CDR1 SQVTM, CDR2 ANQGSEA. The CDR3 contains 13 residues. DNA for the CDR3: TGCAGCGTTGAAGATCGCAGTACCTACGAGCAGTACTTC. This encodes CSVEDRSTYEQYF.

This clonotype has only a few counts. The chain recombines TRBV5-6 with TRBJ1-3, with D unclear. V lost 4 bases and J 1 base, leaving 9 bases between the germline ends. The CDR3 covers 14 residues. Per the germline V gene, CDR1 is SGHDT and CDR2 is YYEEEE. The CDR3 loop is CASSQQWSGNTIYF. In nucleotides, the CDR3 is TGTGCCAGCAGCCAACAATGGTCTGGAAACACCATATATTTT.

In this sample, this clonotype turned up many times. The chain couples TRBV29-1 to TRBJ2-1, with TRBD1 matching over 9 bases. V shed 6 bases, J shed 3 bases, and the junction held 0 bases outside the gene matches. CDR1 SQVTM and CDR2 ANQGSEA come from the germline V gene. The CDR3 is made up of 12 amino acids. CDR3 coding DNA: TGCAGCGTGGACAGGGGCTACAATGAGCAGTTCTTC. This gives the protein CSVDRGYNEQFF.

This clonotype was detected many times. The chain uses TRBV12-3 or TRBV12-4 and TRBJ2-1; D possibly corresponds to TRBD2 (5 bases). The length of the CDR3 is 16 residues. Trimming pared 6 bases from V and 8 bases from J, leaving 23 bases between. Here the CDR3 reads CASRRADLSPADEQFF. For the CDR3, the DNA is TGTGCCAGCAGGCGGGCGGACCTCTCCCCGGCGGATGAGCAGTTCTTC.

This clonotype was picked up a small number of times. The genes are TRBV12-3 or TRBV12-4 and TRBJ1-1; D is undetermined. This CDR3 comprises 12 residues. The V gene lost 3 bases and the J gene lost 11 bases, with 13 bases spanning the gap. The CDR3 nucleotides are TGTGCCAGCAGTTTGATAGAGGATCGGGCTTTCTTT. This encodes CASSLIEDRAFF.

In its sample, this clonotype was seen a few times. The chain combines TRBV27 with TRBJ2-7; a possible D gene is TRBD2 (5 bases). The CDR3 runs to 16 residues. From germline, CDR1 is MNHEY and CDR2 SMNVEV (reference sequence). V was trimmed by 0 bases and J by 7 bases, leaving 19 bases between them. Written as DNA, the CDR3 is TGTGCCAGCAGTTTATCGAGGGTAACGTCATCCGAGGAGCAGTACTTC. The encoded protein is CASSLSRVTSSEEQYF.

The chain carries TRBV4-3 and TRBJ2-3, with 10 bases identical to TRBD2. This CDR3 contains 13 residues. Germline lookup yields CDR1 LGHNA and CDR2 YSLEER. Losses at the gene ends were 8 bases for V and 5 bases for J; bases not matched to a gene: 4. CDR3: CASQREGQDTQYF. The CDR3 DNA reads TGCGCCAGCCAGCGGGAGGGCCAAGATACGCAGTATTTT.

The J gene is TRBJ2-3, the V gene TRBV12-3 or TRBV12-4; D gene unclear. There are 13 residues in the CDR3. V shed 3 bases and J shed 2 bases, with 6 bases lying between them. The CDR3 DNA is TGTGCCAGCAGTTTTACCCTCACAGATACGCAGTATTTT. It is translated as CASSFTLTDTQYF.

This clonotype showed up just a few times. This chain connects TRBV12-3 or TRBV12-4 to TRBJ2-7; D may be TRBD1 (5 bases). V was pared by 6 bases and J by 2 bases, with 17 bases between. This CDR3 is 15 amino acids long. The CDR3 bases are TGTGCCAGCAGCCGTGACAGATCCTGGGCCTACGAGCAGTACTTC. It is translated as CASSRDRSWAYEQYF.

The V and J genes are TRBV19 and TRBJ1-5, with no clear D. This CDR3 has 17 amino acids. Germline lookup yields CDR1 LNHDA and CDR2 SQIVND (reference sequence). V was pared by 3 bases and J by 3 bases, with 18 bases between. The chain's CDR3 is CASSIPREGDFNQPQHF. In DNA form, the CDR3 reads TGTGCCAGTAGTATCCCTAGGGAGGGAGACTTCAATCAGCCCCAGCATTTT.

This clonotype has a handful of counts. Because the CDR3's place on the DNA is in doubt, the DNA is left out and the CDR3 is given as listed by TCRdb. The J gene is TRBJ2-7, the V gene TRBV10-3; the DNA was not used to check the table's D call, TRBD2. Germline V gene lookup returns CDR1 ENHRY and CDR2 SYGVKD. The length of the CDR3 is 22 amino acids, counting both ends. CDR3: CLPDLCHQEVVLAGGPEPEQYF.

This clonotype has just a few counts. This sequence joins TRBV4-2 and TRBJ2-7, with no clear D. The V end was cut by 1 base, the J end by 4 bases, with 14 bases between. Germline-derived CDR1 and CDR2 are LGHNA and YNFKEQ. This CDR3 region has 15 residues. The chain's CDR3 is CASSQGMGHPYEQYF. Here the CDR3 DNA reads TGTGCCAGCAGCCAAGGTATGGGCCACCCTTACGAGCAGTACTTC.